This T cell receptor (beta chain) was identified during a study of shared clonotypes between healthy human individuals. CDR1 SGHAT and CDR2 FQDESV come from the germline V gene (reference sequence). The CDR3 consists of 15 residues. Trimming cost V 4 bases and J 0 bases, with 9 bases left between them. Using immunoSEQ multiplex PCR, the repertoire was profiled, and TCRdb retains in-frame clones only, with some absent. The sample lists fewer than 400,000 clones, about 74% occurring once. The clonotype was recovered from a man aged 25-45 years in good health. Sequencing was done on a sample of memory CD4+ T cells sorted from blood. The sample's subset: CD45RA-negative fraction. The chain combines TRBV11-1 with TRBJ1-4; D remains unclear. The CDR3 loop reads CASSYESSTNEKLFF. The CDR3 nucleotides are TGTGCCAGCAGCTATGAGTCTTCAACTAATGAAAAACTGTTTTTT. Complete variable domain (other parts from reference TRBV11-1 and TRBJ1-4): EAEVAQSPRYKITEKSQAVAFWCDPISGHATLYWYRQILGQGPELLVQFQDESVVDDSQLPKDRFSAERLKGVDSTLKIQPAELGDSAMYLCASSYESSTNEKLFFGSGTQLSVL.